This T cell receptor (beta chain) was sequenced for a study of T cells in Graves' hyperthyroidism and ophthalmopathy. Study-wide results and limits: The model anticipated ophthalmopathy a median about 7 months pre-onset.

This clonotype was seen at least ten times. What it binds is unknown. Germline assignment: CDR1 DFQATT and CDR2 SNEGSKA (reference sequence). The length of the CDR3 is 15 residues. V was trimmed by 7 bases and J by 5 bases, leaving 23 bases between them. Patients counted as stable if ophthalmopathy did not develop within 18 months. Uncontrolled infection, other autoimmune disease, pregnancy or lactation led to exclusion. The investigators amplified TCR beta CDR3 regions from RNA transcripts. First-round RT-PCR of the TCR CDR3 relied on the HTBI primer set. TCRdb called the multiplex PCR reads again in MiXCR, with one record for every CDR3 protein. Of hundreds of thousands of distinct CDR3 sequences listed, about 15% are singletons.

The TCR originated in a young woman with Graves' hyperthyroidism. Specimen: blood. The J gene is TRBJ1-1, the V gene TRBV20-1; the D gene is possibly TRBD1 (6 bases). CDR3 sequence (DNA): TGCAGTGTCCCGATACCAGGGGACCCGGCTACTGAAGCTTTCTTT. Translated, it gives CSVPIPGDPATEAFF.